The T cell receptor beta chain under discussion was sequenced for a study of T cells in Graves' hyperthyroidism and ophthalmopathy. Overall study results and limits: Appearing also in blood were most of the thyroid clonotypes expanded above 0.001. A model using 13 V-J features told ophthalmopathy apart from stable hyperthyroidism.

Authors of the study amplified TCR beta CDR3 regions from RNA transcripts. First-round RT-PCR with HTBI primers amplified the TCR CDR3 region. MiXCR, run by TCRdb on the multiplex PCR reads, gives a single entry per CDR3 protein. Here the sample spans 270,000 or so distinct CDR3 sequences, around a quarter being singletons. CDR1 and CDR2 (germline): DFQATT, SNEGSKA (reference sequence). This CDR3 spans 14 amino acids. Trimming removed 4 bases from V and 5 bases from J, with 18 bases in between. This clonotype was counted at least ten times. Its antigen is not identified. Patients showing uncontrolled infection, other autoimmune disease, pregnancy or lactation were ineligible. When hyperthyroidism was first diagnosed, the blood sample was taken, preceding any ophthalmopathy symptoms.

What was sequenced was blood. The clonotype comes from a man aged 35-49 years with Graves' hyperthyroidism that later progressed to Graves' ophthalmopathy. The chain is built from TRBV20-1 and TRBJ2-7; D is uncertain. CDR3 sequence reads: CSATHRRRGHEQYF. The CDR3 region has the DNA TGCAGTGCTACCCACCGGCGCCGTGGCCACGAGCAGTACTTC.